Detailed here is one T cell receptor (beta chain). Its antigen is still unknown. CDR1 is MDHEN, CDR2 SYDVKM, per germline. CDR3 length: 13 amino acids. V lost 5 bases and J lost 2, with 10 bases in between. The data were produced by immunoSEQ multiplex PCR, yet TCRdb's version contains in-frame clones alone and is incomplete. The sample holds about 130,000 clones; around 84% are singletons and the top ten take approximately 3%. This specimen comes from a study of radiation and T cells in renal cell carcinoma. Documented time point: baseline pretreatment blood. Treatment noted: 15 Gy SBRT to primary tumor, nephrectomy 4 weeks later. After SBRT, blood was collected at 2 and 4 weeks, plus baseline. Findings and caveats of the study: From baseline, blood top tumor clonotypes peaked at 2 weeks post-radiation.

The TCR originated in a woman between 55 and 75 years old with renal cell carcinoma. The sample consisted of blood, taken from a patient whose treatment included radiotherapy and nephrectomy. The chain carries TRBV28 and TRBJ2-7; D gene ambiguous. CDR3 residues: CASSTRHTYEQYF. For the CDR3, the DNA is TGTGCCAGCAGTACGCGACACACCTACGAGCAGTACTTC.